In its sample, the clone carrying this TCR beta chain was seen many times. Its cognate antigen is unknown. This CDR3 is built from 15 residues. V trimming: 3 bases; J trimming: 4 bases; junction bases outside the gene matches: 7. CDR1 and CDR2 (germline): LNHNV, YYDKDF (reference sequence). Stored at -80 C, 2 million PBMCs were the source of the unsorted libraries. These data are taken from a study of neurological immune-mediated disorders. Overall study results and limits: No CDR3 amino acid sequences were shared by expanded clones across subjects, suggesting private repertoires in all groups. HTLV-1-associated myelopathy had the most TCR clonal expansion, and multiple sclerosis had the least, less than healthy controls.

Synthesis of cDNA was performed by 5'RACE using 10-nucleotide random UMIs. TCRdb used MiXCR to reprocess the 5' RACE reads, holding one entry per CDR3 protein. This repertoire shows roughly 60,000 distinct CDR3 sequences, 10% to 12% found once; its top ten account for 1.5% to 2%. The receptor's source is a man aged 55 to 70 in good health. This chain links TRBV15 with TRBJ2-7; 9 positions match TRBD1. Sequenced input: PBMCs. CDR3 nucleotide sequence: TGTGCCACCAGCAGCCTCGGGACAGGGAGGTACGAGCAGTACTTC. It is translated as CATSSLGTGRYEQYF.